This passage covers 14 T cell receptor beta chains from one sample sequenced in a study of patients and donors after allogeneic stem cell transplantation. TCRdb reprocessed the RT-PCR reads via MiXCR and lists one record per CDR3 protein. The sample comprises about 960,000 distinct CDR3 sequences, more than 15% of which are singletons, and 5.5% to 6.5% rests with the top ten. The sample consisted of blood, either unsorted or a sorted T cell fraction (not recorded which). The receptors come from a human donor who was either an allogeneic HSCT recipient or a stem cell or donor lymphocyte infusion donor (not recorded which). It is not recorded whose cells these are; they may come from a transplant donor.

In this sample, this clonotype turned up a few times. The chain links TRBV7-2 to TRBJ2-5; D uncertain. V dropped 4 bases and J dropped 5 bases, with 17 bases sitting between them. Germline lookup yields CDR1 SGHTA and CDR2 FQGNSA. The CDR3 contains 15 residues. The CDR3 loop is CASSYGSSTGETQYF. CDR3 DNA sequence: TGTGCCAGCAGCTACGGGTCCTCAACCGGGGAGACCCAGTACTTC.

V is TRBV27 and J is TRBJ1-5, with D maybe TRBD1 (5 bases). Germline V lookup: CDR1 MNHEY, CDR2 SMNVEV (reference sequence). The CDR3 consists of 17 residues. Deletions cut 1 base from V and 5 bases from J, with 18 bases between. As DNA, the CDR3 is TGTGCCAGCAGTTTATATTATCGTTCGGGGGAGTATCAGCCCCAGCATTTT. Amino acids: CASSLYYRSGEYQPQHF.

The chain joins TRBV6-1 to TRBJ2-2; 10 bases match TRBD2. The V segment lost 7 bases and the J segment 5 bases; nucleotides outside the gene matches: 4. The CDR3 loop spans 14 amino acids. CDR1 and CDR2 (germline): MNHNS, SASEGT. This CDR3 is CASNSGGYTGELFF. CDR3 nucleotides: TGTGCCAGCAATAGCGGGGGGTATACCGGGGAGCTGTTTTTT.

The rearrangement uses TRBV20-1 and TRBJ2-7; D is unresolved. This CDR3 spans 13 amino acids. Germline V gene data show CDR1 as DFQATT and CDR2 as SNEGSKA (reference sequence). V was trimmed by 2 bases and J by 0 bases, leaving 8 bases between them. The CDR3 DNA reads TGCAGTGCTAGAATAGTTAGCTCCTACGAGCAGTACTTC. Translating gives CSARIVSSYEQYF.

This clonotype was detected a few times. The chain has TRBV24-1 and TRBJ2-7; 9 bases agree with TRBD1. The CDR3 sequence is 15 residues long. The V gene's germline CDR1 is KGHDR and CDR2 SFDVKD. V lost 7 bases to trimming and J lost 2 bases; unmatched junction nucleotides: 8. The CDR3 loop reads CATSYRDRDPYEQYF. CDR3 DNA: TGTGCCACCAGCTACCGGGACAGGGACCCCTACGAGCAGTACTTC.

The sample holds a few counts of this clonotype. This chain joins TRBV5-6 and TRBJ2-2; 9 positions agree with TRBD1. Germline CDR1 and CDR2: SGHDT and YYEEEE. CDR3 length equals 15 residues. V was pared by 4 bases and J by 6 bases, with 7 bases of the junction left unmatched. Here the CDR3 DNA reads TGTGCCAGCAGCCCCCCTGGGACAGGGCCCGGGGAGCTGTTTTTT. It yields the protein CASSPPGTGPGELFF.

This rearrangement joins TRBV28 to TRBJ1-1, with 9 bases that match TRBD1. Germline CDR1 and CDR2: MDHEN and SYDVKM. This CDR3 contains 15 residues. The V and J ends lost 6 bases and 7 bases, in that order; junction bases with no gene match: 12. The CDR3 protein is CASSPRDRDGGEAFF. The CDR3 DNA reads as TGTGCCAGCAGCCCCCGGGACAGGGATGGTGGTGAAGCTTTCTTT.

This chain uses TRBV12-3 or TRBV12-4 with TRBJ2-1; the D gene is possibly TRBD2 (6 bases). The CDR3 is 16 amino acids. The V end was cut by 3 bases, the J end by 0 bases, with 12 bases between. Here the CDR3 DNA reads TGTGCCAGCAGTTTCTTTCTAGCGAGCTCCTACAATGAGCAGTTCTTC. This sequence encodes CASSFFLASSYNEQFF.

This chain joins TRBV11-2 and TRBJ1-2, with TRBD1 as a possible D gene (5 bases). The CDR3 has 15 amino acids. V lost 2 bases to trimming and J lost 2 bases, with 12 bases between them. CDR1 and CDR2 from the germline V gene are SGHAT and FQNNGV. CDR3 residues: CASSLPMTDNYGYTF. CDR3 bases: TGTGCCAGCAGCTTACCCATGACAGACAACTATGGCTACACCTTC.

This clonotype has more than one count but fewer than ten. This chain joins TRBV27 and TRBJ2-1; no reliable D call. Trimming took 0 bases from V and 0 from J, leaving 12 bases between them. The CDR3 contains 17 residues. Germline CDR1 MNHEY, CDR2 SMNVEV (reference sequence). The CDR3 sequence is CASSLSVGSPSYNEQFF. The CDR3 coding sequence is TGTGCCAGCAGTTTATCAGTCGGCTCCCCCTCCTACAATGAGCAGTTCTTC.

This clonotype has a handful of counts. The rearrangement joins TRBV20-1 to TRBJ2-1, with TRBD1 matching over 7 bases. The CDR3 has 15 amino acids. Trimming at V came to 2 bases and at J to 1 base, leaving 5 bases not matched to a gene. In germline, CDR1 is DFQATT, CDR2 SNEGSKA (reference sequence). The CDR3 coding sequence is TGCAGTGCTAGATCGGGACAGACGTCCTACAATGAGCAGTTCTTC. Translating it yields CSARSGQTSYNEQFF.

The chain's CDR3 is CASSLNVSGRETQYF. The CDR3, as DNA: TGTGCCAGCAGTTTAAATGTTAGCGGGAGAGAGACCCAGTACTTC. V usage is TRBV12-3 or TRBV12-4 and J usage is TRBJ2-5; 9 bases line up with TRBD2. The CDR3 is made up of 15 amino acids. J lost 4 bases, V lost 2 bases, and 5 bases had no gene match.

The rearrangement joins TRBV3-1 to TRBJ2-7; the match to TRBD1 covers 7 bases. This CDR3 contains 16 residues. Trimming at V came to 3 bases and at J to 0 bases, leaving 8 bases not matched to a gene. Germline assignment: CDR1 LGHDT and CDR2 YNNKEL (reference sequence). The CDR3 DNA is TGTGCCAGCAGCCACGCTAAGGACAGGTTCTCCTACGAGCAGTACTTC. It yields the protein CASSHAKDRFSYEQYF.

This sequence joins TRBV5-1 and TRBJ2-5, with 8 bases lining up with TRBD2. Per the germline V gene, CDR1 is SGHRS and CDR2 is YFSETQ. The CDR3 runs 16 residues. Losses at the gene ends were 0 bases for V and 0 bases for J; bases not matched to a gene: 4. The CDR3 DNA follows: TGCGCCAGCAGCTTGGCCCTAGCGGGCAACCAAGAGACCCAGTACTTC. Amino acids: CASSLALAGNQETQYF.